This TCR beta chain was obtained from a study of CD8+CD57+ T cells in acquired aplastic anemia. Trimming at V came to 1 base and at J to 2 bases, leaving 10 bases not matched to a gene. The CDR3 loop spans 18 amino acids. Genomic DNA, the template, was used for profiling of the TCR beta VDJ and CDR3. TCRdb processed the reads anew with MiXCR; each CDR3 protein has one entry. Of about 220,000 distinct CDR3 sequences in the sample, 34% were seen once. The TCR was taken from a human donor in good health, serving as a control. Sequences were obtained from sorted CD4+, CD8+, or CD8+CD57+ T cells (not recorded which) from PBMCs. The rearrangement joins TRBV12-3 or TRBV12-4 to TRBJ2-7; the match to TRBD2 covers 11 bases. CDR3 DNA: TGTGCCAGCAGTTTAGGCCCCCGGGGACTAGCGGAGGCCTACGAGCAGTACTTC. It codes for CASSLGPRGLAEAYEQYF.